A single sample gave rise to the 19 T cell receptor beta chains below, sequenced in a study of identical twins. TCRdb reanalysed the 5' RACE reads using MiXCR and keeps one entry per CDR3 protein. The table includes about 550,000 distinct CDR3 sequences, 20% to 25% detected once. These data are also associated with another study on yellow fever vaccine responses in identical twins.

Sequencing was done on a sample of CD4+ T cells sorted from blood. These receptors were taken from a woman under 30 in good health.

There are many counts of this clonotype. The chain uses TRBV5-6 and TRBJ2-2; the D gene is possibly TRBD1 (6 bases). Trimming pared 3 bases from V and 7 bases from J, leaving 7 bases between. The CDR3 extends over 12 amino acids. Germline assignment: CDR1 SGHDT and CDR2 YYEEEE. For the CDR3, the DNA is TGTGCCAGCAGCTCCAGGGGCGGGGAGCTGTTTTTT. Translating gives CASSSRGGELFF.

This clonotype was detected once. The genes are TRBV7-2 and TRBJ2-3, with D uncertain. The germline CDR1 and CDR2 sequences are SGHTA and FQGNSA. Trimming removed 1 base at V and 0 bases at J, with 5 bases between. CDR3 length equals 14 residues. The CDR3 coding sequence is TGTGCCAGCAGCTTAGAGTATAGCACAGATACGCAGTATTTT. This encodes CASSLEYSTDTQYF. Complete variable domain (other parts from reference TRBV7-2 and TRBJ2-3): GAGVSQSPSNKVTEKGKDVELRCDPISGHTALYWYRQSLGQGLEFLIYFQGNSAPDKSGLPSDRFSAERTGGSVSTLTIQRTQQEDSAVYLCASSLEYSTDTQYFGPGTRLTVL.

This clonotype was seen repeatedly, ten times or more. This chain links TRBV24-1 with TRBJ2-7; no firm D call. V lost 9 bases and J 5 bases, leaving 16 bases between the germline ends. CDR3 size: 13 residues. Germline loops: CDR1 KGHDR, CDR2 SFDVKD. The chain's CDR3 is CATGQSNSNEQYF. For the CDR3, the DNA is TGTGCCACCGGTCAAAGCAACAGCAACGAGCAGTACTTC.

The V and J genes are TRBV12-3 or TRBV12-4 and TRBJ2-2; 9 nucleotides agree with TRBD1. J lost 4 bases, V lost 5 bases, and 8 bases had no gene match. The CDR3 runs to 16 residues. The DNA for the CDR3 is TGTGCCAGCAGTGTCCGGACAGGGGACCTCACCGGGGAGCTGTTTTTT. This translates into CASSVRTGDLTGELFF.

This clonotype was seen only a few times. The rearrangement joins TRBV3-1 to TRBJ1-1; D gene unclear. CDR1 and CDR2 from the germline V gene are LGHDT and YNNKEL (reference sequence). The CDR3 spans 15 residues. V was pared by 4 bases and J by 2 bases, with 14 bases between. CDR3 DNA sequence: TGTGCCAGCAGCCTTGGCGGCAGTTCAAACACTGAAGCTTTCTTT. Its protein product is CASSLGGSSNTEAFF.

The CDR3 protein is CASSELGSSGLTGAYEQYF. DNA for the CDR3: TGTGCCAGCAGTGAACTAGGTAGTAGCGGCCTCACTGGGGCCTACGAGCAGTACTTC. The chain carries TRBV6-1 and TRBJ2-7; perhaps TRBD2 as D (6 bases). The germline V gene has CDR1 MNHNS and CDR2 SASEGT. V was clipped by 2 bases and J by 2 bases, with 25 bases between them. There are 19 residues in the CDR3.

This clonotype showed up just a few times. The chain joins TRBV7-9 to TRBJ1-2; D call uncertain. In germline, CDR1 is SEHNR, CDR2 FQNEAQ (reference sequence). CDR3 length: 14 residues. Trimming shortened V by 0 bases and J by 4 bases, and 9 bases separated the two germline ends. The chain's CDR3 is CASSLAQPAYGYTF. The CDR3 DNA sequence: TGTGCCAGCAGCTTAGCTCAGCCTGCCTATGGCTACACCTTC.

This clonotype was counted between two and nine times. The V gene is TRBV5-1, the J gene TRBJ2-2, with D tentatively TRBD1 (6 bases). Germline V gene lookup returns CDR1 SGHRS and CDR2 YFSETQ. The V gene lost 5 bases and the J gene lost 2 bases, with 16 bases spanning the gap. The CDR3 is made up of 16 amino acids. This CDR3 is CASSSIGQTNTGELFF. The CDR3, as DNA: TGCGCCAGCAGTTCCATCGGACAGACAAACACCGGGGAGCTGTTTTTT.

The CDR3 bases are TGCGCCAGCATGGACCGGGAGACATACAATGAGCAGTTCTTC. This codes for CASMDRETYNEQFF. This sequence joins TRBV5-1 and TRBJ2-1, with TRBD2 as a possible D gene (6 bases). The V end was cut by 6 bases, the J end by 4 bases, with 14 bases between. The V gene's germline CDR1 is SGHRS and CDR2 YFSETQ. The CDR3 extends over 14 amino acids. Full variable domain (missing parts from reference TRBV5-1 and TRBJ2-1): KAGVTQTPRYLIKTRGQQVTLSCSPISGHRSVSWYQQTPGQGLQFLFEYFSETQRNKGNFPGRFSGRQFSNSRSEMNVSTLELGDSALYLCASMDRETYNEQFFGPGTRLTVL.

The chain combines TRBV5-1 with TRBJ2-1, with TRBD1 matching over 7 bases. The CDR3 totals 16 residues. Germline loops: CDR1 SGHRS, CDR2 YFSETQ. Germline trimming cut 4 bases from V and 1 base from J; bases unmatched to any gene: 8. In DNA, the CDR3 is TGCGCCAGCAGCCCCACAGGGGAAGGGTCCTACAATGAGCAGTTCTTC. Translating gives CASSPTGEGSYNEQFF.

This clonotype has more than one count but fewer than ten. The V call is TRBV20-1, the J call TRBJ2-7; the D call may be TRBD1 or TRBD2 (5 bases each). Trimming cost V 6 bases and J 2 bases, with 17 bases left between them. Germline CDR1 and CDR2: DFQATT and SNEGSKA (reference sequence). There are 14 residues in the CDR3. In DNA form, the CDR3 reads TGCAGTGCCCTCGGGACGGACAAGGCCTACGAGCAGTACTTC. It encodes CSALGTDKAYEQYF.

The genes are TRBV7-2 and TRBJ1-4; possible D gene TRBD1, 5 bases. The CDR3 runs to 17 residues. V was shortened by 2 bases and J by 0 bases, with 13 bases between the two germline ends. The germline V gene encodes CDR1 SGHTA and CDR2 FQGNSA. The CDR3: CASSLNGLGATNEKLFF. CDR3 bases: TGTGCCAGCAGCTTAAATGGGCTGGGGGCAACTAATGAAAAACTGTTTTTT.

The CDR3 DNA is TGCAGTGCTAGAGGAGACAGGGGAGGCTATGGCTACACCTTC. Protein product: CSARGDRGGYGYTF. This chain joins TRBV20-1 and TRBJ1-2; TRBD1 matches at 8 bases. CDR1 is DFQATT, CDR2 SNEGSKA, per germline (reference sequence). The CDR3 sequence is 14 residues long. Trimming took 1 base from V and 4 from J; bases not matched to a gene: 5.

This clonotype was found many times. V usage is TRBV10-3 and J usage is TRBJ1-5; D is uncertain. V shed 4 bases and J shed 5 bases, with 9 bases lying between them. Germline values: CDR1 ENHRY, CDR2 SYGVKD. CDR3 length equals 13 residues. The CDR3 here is CAISASSYQPQHF. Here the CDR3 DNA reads TGTGCCATCAGTGCGAGCAGTTATCAGCCCCAGCATTTT.

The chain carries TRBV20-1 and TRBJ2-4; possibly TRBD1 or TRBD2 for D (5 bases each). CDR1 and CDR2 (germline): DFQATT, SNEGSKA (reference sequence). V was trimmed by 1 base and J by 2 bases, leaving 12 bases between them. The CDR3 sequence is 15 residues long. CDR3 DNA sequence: TGCAGTGCTAGAGGGATGTGGGGGACCAAAAACATTCAGTACTTC. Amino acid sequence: CSARGMWGTKNIQYF.

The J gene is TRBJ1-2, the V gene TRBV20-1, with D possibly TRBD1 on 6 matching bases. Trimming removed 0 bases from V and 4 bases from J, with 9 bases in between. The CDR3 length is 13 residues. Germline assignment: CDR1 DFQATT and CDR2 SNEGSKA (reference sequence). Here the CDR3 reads CSARELQGYGYTF. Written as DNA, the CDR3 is TGCAGTGCTAGAGAGCTACAGGGCTATGGCTACACCTTC.

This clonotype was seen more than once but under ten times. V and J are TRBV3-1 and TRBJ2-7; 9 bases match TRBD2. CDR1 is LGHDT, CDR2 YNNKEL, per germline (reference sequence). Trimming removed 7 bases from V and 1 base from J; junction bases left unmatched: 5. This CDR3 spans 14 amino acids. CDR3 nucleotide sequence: TGTGCCAGCATGCTGACTAGCGGATCCTACGAGCAGTACTTC. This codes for CASMLTSGSYEQYF.

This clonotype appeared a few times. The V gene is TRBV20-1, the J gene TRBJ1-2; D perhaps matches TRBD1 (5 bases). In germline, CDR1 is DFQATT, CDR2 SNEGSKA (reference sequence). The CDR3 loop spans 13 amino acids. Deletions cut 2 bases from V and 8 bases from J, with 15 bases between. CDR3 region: CSARHTGDQGYTF. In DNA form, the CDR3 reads TGCAGTGCTAGACATACAGGAGACCAAGGCTACACCTTC.

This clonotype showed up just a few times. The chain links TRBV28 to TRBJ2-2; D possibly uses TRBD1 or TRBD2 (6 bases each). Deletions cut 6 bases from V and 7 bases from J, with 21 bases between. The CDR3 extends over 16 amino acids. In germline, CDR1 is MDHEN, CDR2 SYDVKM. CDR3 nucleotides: TGTGCCAGCAGGACTCAGGGGACTCTCGGTAGCGGGGAGCTGTTTTTT. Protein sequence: CASRTQGTLGSGELFF.